A single sample gave rise to the 15 T cell receptor beta chains below, sequenced in a study of blood T cell repertoires in COVID-19. Some clones are missing from TCRdb's copy, which holds only in-frame ones; the method was immunoSEQ multiplex PCR. The sample consists of tens of thousands of clones, about nine tenths of them appearing once. Material for sequencing was peripheral blood. The receptors derive from a woman of 80 years or more with active or convalescent COVID-19.

The CDR3: CASSPLSGTDTQYF. CDR3 DNA: TGTGCCAGCTCACCGCTTAGCGGCACAGATACGCAGTATTTT. The chain employs TRBV18 and TRBJ2-3; a possible D gene is TRBD2 (5 bases). Per germline, CDR1 KGHSH and CDR2 LQKENI. Trimming pared 3 bases from V and 1 base from J, leaving 8 bases between. The CDR3 extends over 14 amino acids.

This chain links TRBV9 with TRBJ2-7; D perhaps matches TRBD1 (5 bases). The CDR3 contains 12 residues. With 5 bases removed from V and 3 bases from J, the gap between germline ends came to 9 bases. Germline assignment: CDR1 SGDLS and CDR2 YYNGEE. The CDR3 sequence is CASSATGYEQYF. The CDR3 nucleotides read TGTGCCAGCAGTGCTACAGGCTACGAGCAGTACTTC.

The genes are TRBV5-1 and TRBJ2-2, with D possibly being TRBD1 (5 bases). Germline V gene sequence: CDR1 SGHRS, CDR2 YFSETQ. This CDR3 has 12 residues. V was shortened by 4 bases and J by 5 bases, with 6 bases between the two germline ends. CDR3: CASSTGTGELFF. For the CDR3, the DNA is TGCGCCAGCAGCACAGGAACCGGGGAGCTGTTTTTT.

The V gene is TRBV6-2 or TRBV6-3, the J gene TRBJ2-7; 7 nucleotides agree with TRBD1. The CDR3 length is 14 residues. J gave up 0 bases and V 10 bases, and 9 bases lay outside the gene matches. Germline V gene data show CDR1 as MNHEY and CDR2 as SVGEGT. This CDR3 reads CAISPGQFSYEQYF. The CDR3 nucleotides read TGTGCCATCAGCCCGGGACAGTTCTCCTACGAGCAGTACTTC.

A few counts support this clone. The chain joins TRBV2 to TRBJ1-3, with TRBD1 identical over 9 bases. This CDR3 spans 13 amino acids. The junction had 1 base not matched to a gene; V was cut back by 6 bases and J by 4 bases. Germline assignment: CDR1 SNHLY and CDR2 FYNNEI. In DNA form, the CDR3 reads TGTGCCAGCAGAGGGACAGGGGGAAACACCATATATTTT. This gives the protein CASRGTGGNTIYF.

The chain carries TRBV29-1 and TRBJ2-7; 10 bases line up with TRBD1. V shed 7 bases and J 6 bases; nucleotides not matched to a gene: 9. The length of the CDR3 is 13 residues. Germline loops: CDR1 SQVTM, CDR2 ANQGSEA. Written as DNA, the CDR3 is TGCAGCGCCCGGGGACAGGGGTATGGCGAGCAGTACTTC. It is translated as CSARGQGYGEQYF.

This chain joins TRBV10-1 and TRBJ1-4; the match to TRBD1 covers 12 bases. CDR3 length equals 15 residues. Losses at the gene ends were 6 bases for V and 6 bases for J; bases not matched to a gene: 5. Germline V gives CDR1 WNHNN, CDR2 SYGVQD (reference sequence). Here the CDR3 DNA reads TGCGCCAGCAGCGGGACAGGGGGCTATTATGAAAAACTGTTTTTT. Its protein is CASSGTGGYYEKLFF.

This chain uses TRBV7-2 with TRBJ1-6; tentatively, D is TRBD1 (5 bases). Trimming left V 1 base short and J 11 bases short, with 15 bases between. Germline V gives CDR1 SGHTA, CDR2 FQGNSA. This CDR3 is 15 amino acids long. As DNA, the CDR3 is TGTGCCAGCAGCTTAGAAGCAGGGATGAATCCACCCCTCCACTTT. Amino acid sequence: CASSLEAGMNPPLHF.

V gene TRBV4-1 combines with J gene TRBJ1-3; tentative D call: TRBD1 (5 bases). Deletions cut 0 bases from V and 3 bases from J, with 9 bases between. The V gene's germline CDR1 is MGHRA and CDR2 YSYEKL. The CDR3 loop spans 15 amino acids. The CDR3 protein is CASSQDSGGGNTIYF. CDR3 nucleotides: TGCGCCAGCAGCCAAGACTCGGGGGGTGGAAACACCATATATTTT.

This clone came up a few times. V and J are TRBV10-2 and TRBJ2-7, with a tentative D call TRBD2 (6 bases). The CDR3 totals 15 residues. Germline V gene data show CDR1 as WSHSY and CDR2 as SAAADI. V dropped 0 bases and J dropped 7 bases, with 16 bases sitting between them. The CDR3 DNA is TGCGCCAGCAGTGAGTCTGTAGGTAGCGGCCTTGAGCAGTACTTC. The encoded protein is CASSESVGSGLEQYF.

The chain uses TRBV27 and TRBJ1-1, with D hard to call. Germline CDR1 is MNHEY and CDR2 is SMNVEV (reference sequence). V was clipped by 3 bases and J by 8 bases, with 16 bases between them. The CDR3 runs to 14 residues. The CDR3 protein is CASSFYRVPGEAFF. Written as DNA, the CDR3 is TGTGCCAGCAGTTTCTATAGGGTGCCGGGGGAAGCTTTCTTT.

V is TRBV9 and J is TRBJ2-3; D remains ambiguous. Germline CDR1 SGDLS, CDR2 YYNGEE. Trimming removed 4 bases at V and 0 bases at J, with 15 bases between. CDR3 length: 16 residues. CDR3 loop: CASSLRLATSTDTQYF. For the CDR3, the DNA is TGTGCCAGCAGCCTCAGACTGGCAACTAGCACAGATACGCAGTATTTT.

The rearrangement links TRBV19 to TRBJ2-5; 7 bases agree with TRBD1. Germline CDR1 LNHDA, CDR2 SQIVND (reference sequence). CDR3 length equals 15 residues. Trimming took 3 bases from V and 5 from J; bases not matched to a gene: 9. Written as DNA, the CDR3 is TGTGCCAGTAGTATTATGACAGGGTTCATGGAGACCCAGTACTTC. Residues: CASSIMTGFMETQYF.

This rearrangement joins TRBV30 to TRBJ1-1, with 8 bases identical to TRBD1. V lost 4 bases to trimming and J lost 5 bases; unmatched junction nucleotides: 3. This CDR3 is built from 12 residues. Germline V gene data show CDR1 as GTSNPN and CDR2 as SVGIG (reference sequence). The CDR3 loop reads CAWNRGTTEAFF. In DNA form, the CDR3 reads TGTGCCTGGAACAGGGGGACAACTGAAGCTTTCTTT.

CDR3 residues: CASSLVGASVQETQYF. The CDR3 DNA follows: TGTGCCAGCAGCTTAGTGGGGGCCTCGGTACAAGAGACCCAGTACTTC. This chain joins TRBV7-3 and TRBJ2-5; perhaps TRBD1 as D (6 bases). Germline V lookup: CDR1 SGHTA, CDR2 FQGTGA. The CDR3 consists of 16 residues. Trimming removed 2 bases at V and 2 bases at J, with 15 bases between.